This entry concerns a single T cell receptor (beta chain). Its antigen is not known. The protocol was immunoSEQ multiplex PCR, while the TCRdb copy is restricted to in-frame clones and leaves out a portion. The sample has roughly 6,100 clones, about 63% seen once. The sample comes from a study of T cells in tumors after PD-1 blockade. Turning to the study itself: No patient had prior checkpoint blockade, systemic immunosuppression, or radiotherapy within 4 weeks.

Study-wide results and caveats: About 41% of tumor TCR clonotypes were also found in blood.

Unmatched junction bases numbered 11, after V lost 8 bases and J lost 2 bases. This CDR3 has 15 amino acids. Germline-derived CDR1 and CDR2 are MNHEY and SVGAGI. The sequence derives from a human donor with basal cell carcinoma. V is TRBV6-5 and J is TRBJ2-7, with 8 bases lining up with TRBD2. The sample consisted of tumor tissue, taken before anti-PD-1 treatment. The CDR3 DNA sequence: TGTGCCAGCGGGCCGGGGGGGCGGGCAGCCTACGAGCAGTACTTC. Translating it yields CASGPGGRAAYEQYF.